These 8 T cell receptor beta chains came from one sample sequenced in a study of cytomegalovirus exposure and HLA in healthy donors. PCR employed 60 Vbeta and 13 Jbeta primers. Libraries were prepared by immunoSEQ multiplex PCR; TCRdb keeps only in-frame clonotypes and omits some of them. The sample gives roughly 100,000 clones, approximately 80% of which show up once; roughly 1.3% is in the top ten. The sequenced material came from PBMCs. Receptors were obtained from a man between 25 and 39 years old in good health and CMV-seronegative.

V usage is TRBV9 and J usage is TRBJ2-1; 8 bases fit TRBD2. The V segment lost 3 bases and the J segment 1 base; nucleotides outside the gene matches: 15. The CDR3 covers 19 residues. From germline, CDR1 is SGDLS and CDR2 YYNGEE. The chain's CDR3 is CASSGRRGEREGSYNEQFF. In DNA, the CDR3 is TGTGCCAGCAGCGGTAGGCGGGGGGAGCGGGAAGGGTCCTACAATGAGCAGTTCTTC.

The V call is TRBV5-1, the J call TRBJ2-7; maybe TRBD1 (5 bases). Trimming pared 4 bases from V and 3 bases from J, leaving 8 bases between. Germline loops: CDR1 SGHRS, CDR2 YFSETQ. The CDR3 consists of 12 residues. DNA for the CDR3: TGCGCCAGCAGCCCGACAGACTACGAGCAGTACTTC. Encoded protein: CASSPTDYEQYF.

The V gene is TRBV28, the J gene TRBJ1-1, with unresolved D. V was clipped by 2 bases and J by 0 bases, with 10 bases between them. Germline CDR1 reads MDHEN; CDR2 reads SYDVKM. The CDR3 consists of 15 residues. The CDR3 DNA sequence: TGTGCCAGCAGTTTAATGACAAGCATGAACACTGAAGCTTTCTTT. Amino acids: CASSLMTSMNTEAFF.

The chain couples TRBV27 to TRBJ1-4; D not resolved. V was shortened by 3 bases and J by 5 bases, with 4 bases between the two germline ends. CDR1 and CDR2 from the germline V gene are MNHEY and SMNVEV (reference sequence). The CDR3 consists of 12 residues. This chain's CDR3 is CASSFGNEKLFF. CDR3 DNA sequence: TGTGCCAGCAGTTTCGGGAATGAAAAACTGTTTTTT.

The rearrangement uses TRBV6-5 and TRBJ1-2; D ambiguous. The CDR3 loop spans 13 amino acids. Trimming removed 7 bases at V and 4 bases at J, with 13 bases between. Germline CDR1 reads MNHEY; CDR2 reads SVGAGI. The CDR3 sequence: CASTRGGSYGYTF. The CDR3, as DNA: TGTGCCAGCACCCGCGGAGGGAGCTATGGCTACACCTTC.

This clone was found a few times. This chain connects TRBV5-6 to TRBJ1-4; D may be TRBD1 (5 bases). The V end lost 5 bases, the J end lost 4 bases, and 15 bases lay between the germline ends. CDR1 SGHDT and CDR2 YYEEEE come from the germline V gene. The CDR3 covers 15 residues. The CDR3 DNA reads TGTGCCAGCAGTAGTACCCGGGGGGATAATGAAAAACTGTTTTTT. It codes for CASSSTRGDNEKLFF.

The chain employs TRBV7-6 and TRBJ1-3, with D uncertain. Per germline, CDR1 SGHVS and CDR2 FNYEAQ. Between the trimmed V and J ends, which lost 5 bases and 0 bases, there was a span of 14 bases. The CDR3 sequence is 16 residues long. In DNA, the CDR3 is TGTGCCAGCAGCCGAGGGTCTACCAGCTCTGGAAACACCATATATTTT. Its translation is CASSRGSTSSGNTIYF.

V is TRBV5-4 and J is TRBJ2-7, with D possibly matching TRBD2 (7 bases). Germline CDR1 reads SGHNT; CDR2 reads YYREEE (reference sequence). The CDR3 covers 16 residues. V lost 4 bases to trimming and J lost 2 bases, with 19 bases between them. CDR3 DNA: TGTGCCAGCAGCCGCGGGGGCTCGAGACAGACCTACGAGCAGTACTTC. Its translation: CASSRGGSRQTYEQYF.